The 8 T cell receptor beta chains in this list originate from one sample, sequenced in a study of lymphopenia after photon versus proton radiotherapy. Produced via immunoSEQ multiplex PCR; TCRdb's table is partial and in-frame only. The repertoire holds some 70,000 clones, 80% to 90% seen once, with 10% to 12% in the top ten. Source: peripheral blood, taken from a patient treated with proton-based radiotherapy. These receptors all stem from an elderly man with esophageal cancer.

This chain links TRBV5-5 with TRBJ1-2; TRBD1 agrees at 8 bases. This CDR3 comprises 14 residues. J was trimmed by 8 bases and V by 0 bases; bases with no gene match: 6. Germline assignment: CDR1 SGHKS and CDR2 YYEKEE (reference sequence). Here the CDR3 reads CASSLGTGGRGYTF. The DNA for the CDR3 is TGTGCCAGCAGCTTGGGTACAGGGGGTAGGGGCTACACCTTC. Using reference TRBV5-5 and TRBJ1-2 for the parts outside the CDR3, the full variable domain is DAGVTQSPTHLIKTRGQQVTLRCSPISGHKSVSWYQQVLGQGPQFIFQYYEKEERGRGNFPDRFSARQFPNYSSELNVNALLLGDSALYLCASSLGTGGRGYTFGSGTRLTVV.

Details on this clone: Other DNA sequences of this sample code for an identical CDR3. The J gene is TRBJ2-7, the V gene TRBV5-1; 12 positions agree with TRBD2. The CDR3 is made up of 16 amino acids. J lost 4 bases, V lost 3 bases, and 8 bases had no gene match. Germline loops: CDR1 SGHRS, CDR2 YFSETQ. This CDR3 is CASSWTLAGGPYEQYF. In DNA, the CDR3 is TGCGCCAGCAGCTGGACTCTAGCGGGAGGGCCTTACGAGCAGTACTTC.

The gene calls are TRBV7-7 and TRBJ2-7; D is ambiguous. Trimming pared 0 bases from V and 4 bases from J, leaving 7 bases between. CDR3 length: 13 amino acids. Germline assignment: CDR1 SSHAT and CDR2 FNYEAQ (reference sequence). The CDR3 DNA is TGTGCCAGCAGCTTAGCCCCAGATTACGAGCAGTACTTC. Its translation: CASSLAPDYEQYF.

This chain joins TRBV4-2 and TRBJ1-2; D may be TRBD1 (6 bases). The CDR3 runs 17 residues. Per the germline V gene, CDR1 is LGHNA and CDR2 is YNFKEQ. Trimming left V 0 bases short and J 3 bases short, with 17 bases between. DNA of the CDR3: TGTGCCAGCAGCCAAGACGATCCGACAGGCAATTACTATGGCTACACCTTC. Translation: CASSQDDPTGNYYGYTF.

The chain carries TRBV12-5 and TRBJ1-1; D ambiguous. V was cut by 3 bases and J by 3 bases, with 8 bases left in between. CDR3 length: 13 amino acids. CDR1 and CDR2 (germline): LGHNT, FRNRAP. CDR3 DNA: TGTGCTAGTGGTTTAAGTATTGACACTGAAGCTTTCTTT. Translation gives CASGLSIDTEAFF.

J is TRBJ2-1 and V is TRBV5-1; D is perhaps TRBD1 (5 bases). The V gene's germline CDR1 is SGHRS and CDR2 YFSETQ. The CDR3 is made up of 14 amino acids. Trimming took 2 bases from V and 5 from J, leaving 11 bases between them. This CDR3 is CASSFSGANNEQFF. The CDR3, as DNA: TGCGCCAGCAGCTTCTCTGGGGCCAACAATGAGCAGTTCTTC.

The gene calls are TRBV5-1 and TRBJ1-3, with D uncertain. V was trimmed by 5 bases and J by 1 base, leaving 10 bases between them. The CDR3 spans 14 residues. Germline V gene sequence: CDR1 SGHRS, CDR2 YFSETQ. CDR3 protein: CASSYLGSGNTIYF. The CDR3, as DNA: TGCGCCAGCAGTTATCTTGGGTCTGGAAACACCATATATTTT.

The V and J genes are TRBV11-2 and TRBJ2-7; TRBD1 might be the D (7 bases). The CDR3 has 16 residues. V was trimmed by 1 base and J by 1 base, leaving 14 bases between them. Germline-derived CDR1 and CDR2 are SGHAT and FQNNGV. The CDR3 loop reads CASSLGLGTVSYEQYF. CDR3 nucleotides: TGTGCCAGCAGCTTAGGACTAGGGACAGTTTCCTACGAGCAGTACTTC.